This T cell receptor beta chain derives from a study of shared clonotypes between healthy human individuals. The deep-level immunoSEQ assay was used. Method: immunoSEQ multiplex PCR; TCRdb's copy keeps in-frame clones and lacks some. The sample shows over 2,000,000 clones, roughly 95% of them seen only once. Selected positively for CCR7 and CD45RO-negative, naive CD8 cells excluded terminally differentiated effector memory CD45RA+ cells. Donors, healthy HIV-negative adults, lacked recent acute infections or vaccinations. Germline V CDR1 and CDR2: LNHDA, SQIVND (reference sequence). J lost 7 bases, V lost 1 base, and 7 bases had no gene match. CDR3 length equals 18 residues.

Sequences were obtained from naive CD8+ T cells from PBMCs. The TCR sequence derives from a man aged 18 to 29 in good health. Some clones in this sample may be carry-over from other donors' samples. The rearrangement links TRBV19 to TRBJ2-2; 15 nucleotides line up with TRBD2. The CDR3 bases are TGTGCCAGTAGTATAGTAACGGGACTAGCGGGAGGCGTCGGGGAGCTGTTTTTT. Protein sequence: CASSIVTGLAGGVGELFF.